The rows below give T cell receptor beta chains drawn from one sample of a study of T cells in Graves' hyperthyroidism and ophthalmopathy. TCRdb passed the multiplex PCR reads through MiXCR, listing each CDR3 protein once. The sample holds 300,000 to 450,000 distinct CDR3 sequences, less than 15% seen once. Sequencing was done on a sample of blood. These receptors all come from a woman under 30 with Graves' hyperthyroidism. Both conserved end residues are trimmed from each CDR3. A D gene is named only where the DNA matches it firmly.

>TRBD2|TRBV18
ASSAGGDYEQY
>-|TRBV4-1
ASSQDSRMNTEAF
>-|TRBV7-2
ASSLLDLYNEQF
>TRBD1|TRBV5-5
ASSGGQGLGGDTQY
>-|TRBV24-1
ATSDLQSAVTGELF
>-|TRBV9
ASSVQADGTDTQY
>-|TRBV28
ASSSLGHQSSYEQY
>-|TRBV28
ASGTGIAANTIY
>-|TRBV28
ASSLGQGRQPQH
>-|TRBV18
ASSSGQDQPQH
>TRBD1|TRBV7-2
ASSPGQGGGNEQF
>-|TRBV7-2
ASSQDEYYEQY
>-|TRBV20-1
SARPVGSGSPEQF
>TRBD1|TRBV7-9
ASSRRQGNSPLH
>TRBD1|TRBV28
ASSLGDRDLAKNIQY
>TRBD2|TRBV20-1
SADILAGSSYNEQF
>-|TRBV7-3
ASSTQGGQPQH
>-|TRBV6-1
ASSPGPLQEQY
>TRBD1|TRBV4-3
ASSQDSSGGYGQY
>TRBD2|TRBV6-1
ASSFPGTSSNEQF
>TRBD2|TRBV7-2
ASSLSSGINNEQF
>-|TRBV6-1
ASSEASGYNEQF
>TRBD1|TRBV7-3
ASSRGQGATGELF